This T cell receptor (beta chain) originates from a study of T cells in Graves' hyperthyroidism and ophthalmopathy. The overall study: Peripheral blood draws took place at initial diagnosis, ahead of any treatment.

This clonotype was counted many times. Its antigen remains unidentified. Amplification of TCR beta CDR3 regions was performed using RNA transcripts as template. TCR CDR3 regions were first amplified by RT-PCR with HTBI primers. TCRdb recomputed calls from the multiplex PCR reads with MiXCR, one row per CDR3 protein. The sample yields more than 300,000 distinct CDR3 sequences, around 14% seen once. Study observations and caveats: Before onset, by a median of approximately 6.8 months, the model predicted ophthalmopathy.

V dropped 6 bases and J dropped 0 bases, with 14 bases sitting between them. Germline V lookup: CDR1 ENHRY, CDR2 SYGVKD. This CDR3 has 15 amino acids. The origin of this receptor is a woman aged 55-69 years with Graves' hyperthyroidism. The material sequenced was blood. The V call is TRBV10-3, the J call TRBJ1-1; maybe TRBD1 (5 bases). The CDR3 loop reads CAISPIQGLNTEAFF. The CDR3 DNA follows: TGTGCCATCAGCCCCATTCAGGGCCTGAACACTGAAGCTTTCTTT.